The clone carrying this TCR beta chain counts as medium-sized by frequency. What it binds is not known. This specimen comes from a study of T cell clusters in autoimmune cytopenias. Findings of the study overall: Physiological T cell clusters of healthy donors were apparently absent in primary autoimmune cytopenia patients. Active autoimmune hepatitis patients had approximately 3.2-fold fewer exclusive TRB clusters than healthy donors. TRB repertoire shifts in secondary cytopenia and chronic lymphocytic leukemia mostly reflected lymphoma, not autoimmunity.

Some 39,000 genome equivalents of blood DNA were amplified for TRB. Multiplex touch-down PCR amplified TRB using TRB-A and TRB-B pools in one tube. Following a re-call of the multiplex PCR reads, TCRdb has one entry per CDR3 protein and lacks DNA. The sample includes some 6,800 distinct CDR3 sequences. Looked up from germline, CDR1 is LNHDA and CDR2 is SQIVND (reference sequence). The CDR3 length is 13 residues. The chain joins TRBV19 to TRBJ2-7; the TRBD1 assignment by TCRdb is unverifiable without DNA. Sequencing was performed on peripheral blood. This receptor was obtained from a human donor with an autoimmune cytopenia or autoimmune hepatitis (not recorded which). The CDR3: CASSLGQVYEQYF.